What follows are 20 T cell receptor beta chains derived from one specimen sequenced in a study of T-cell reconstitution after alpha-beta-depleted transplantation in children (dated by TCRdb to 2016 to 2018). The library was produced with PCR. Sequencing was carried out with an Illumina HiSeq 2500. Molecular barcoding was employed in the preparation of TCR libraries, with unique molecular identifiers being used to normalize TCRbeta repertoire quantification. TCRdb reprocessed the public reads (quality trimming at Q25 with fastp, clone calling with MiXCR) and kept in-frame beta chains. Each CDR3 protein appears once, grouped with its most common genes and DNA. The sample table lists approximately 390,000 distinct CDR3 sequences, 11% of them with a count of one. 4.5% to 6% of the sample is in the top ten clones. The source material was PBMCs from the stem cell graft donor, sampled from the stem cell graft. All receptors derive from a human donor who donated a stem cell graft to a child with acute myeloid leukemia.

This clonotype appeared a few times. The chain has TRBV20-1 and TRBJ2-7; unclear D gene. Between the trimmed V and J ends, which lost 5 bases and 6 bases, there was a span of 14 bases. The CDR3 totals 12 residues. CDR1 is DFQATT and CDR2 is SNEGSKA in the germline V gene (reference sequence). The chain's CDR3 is CSALVGASEQYF. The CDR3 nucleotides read TGCAGTGCTCTCGTGGGCGCGAGCGAGCAGTACTTC.

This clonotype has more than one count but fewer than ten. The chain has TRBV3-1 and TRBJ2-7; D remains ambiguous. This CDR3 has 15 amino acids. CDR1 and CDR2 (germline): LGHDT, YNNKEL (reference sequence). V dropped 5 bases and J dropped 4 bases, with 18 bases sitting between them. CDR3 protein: CASSDTAKSRYEQYF. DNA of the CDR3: TGTGCCAGCAGCGATACGGCAAAATCGAGGTACGAGCAGTACTTC.

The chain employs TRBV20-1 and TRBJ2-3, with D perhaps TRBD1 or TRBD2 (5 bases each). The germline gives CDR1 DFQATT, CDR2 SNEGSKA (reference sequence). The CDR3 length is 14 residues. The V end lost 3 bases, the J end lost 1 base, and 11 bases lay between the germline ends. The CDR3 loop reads CSASLPGRTDTQYF. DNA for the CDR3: TGCAGTGCTAGCCTCCCGGGGCGCACAGATACGCAGTATTTT.

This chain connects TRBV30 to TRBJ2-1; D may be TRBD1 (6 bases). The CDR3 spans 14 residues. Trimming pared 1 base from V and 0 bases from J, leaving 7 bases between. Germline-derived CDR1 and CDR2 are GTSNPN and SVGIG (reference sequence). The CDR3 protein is CAWSADSSYNEQFF. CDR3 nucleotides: TGTGCCTGGAGTGCGGACAGCTCCTACAATGAGCAGTTCTTC.

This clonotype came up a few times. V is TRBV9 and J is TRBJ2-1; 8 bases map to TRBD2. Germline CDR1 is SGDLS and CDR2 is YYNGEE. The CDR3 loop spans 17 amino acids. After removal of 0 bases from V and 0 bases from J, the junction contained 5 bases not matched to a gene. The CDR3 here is CASSVGDSGTSYNEQFF. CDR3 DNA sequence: TGTGCCAGCAGCGTAGGTGATAGCGGGACCTCCTACAATGAGCAGTTCTTC.

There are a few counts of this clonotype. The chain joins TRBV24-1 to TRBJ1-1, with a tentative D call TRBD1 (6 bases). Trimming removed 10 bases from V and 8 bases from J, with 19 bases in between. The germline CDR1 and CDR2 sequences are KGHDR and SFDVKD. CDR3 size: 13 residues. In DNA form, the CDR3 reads TGTGCCACTTGCGCCGGGACGGGGGGCGAAGCTTTCTTT. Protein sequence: CATCAGTGGEAFF.

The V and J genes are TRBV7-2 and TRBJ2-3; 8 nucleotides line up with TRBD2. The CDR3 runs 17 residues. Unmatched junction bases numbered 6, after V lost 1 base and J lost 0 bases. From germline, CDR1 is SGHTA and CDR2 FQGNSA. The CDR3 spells CASSLGGRLSSTDTQYF. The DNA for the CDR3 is TGTGCCAGCAGCTTAGGCGGGAGGTTGAGTAGCACAGATACGCAGTATTTT. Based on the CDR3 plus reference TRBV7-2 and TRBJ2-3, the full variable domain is GAGVSQSPSNKVTEKGKDVELRCDPISGHTALYWYRQSLGQGLEFLIYFQGNSAPDKSGLPSDRFSAERTGGSVSTLTIQRTQQEDSAVYLCASSLGGRLSSTDTQYFGPGTRLTVL.

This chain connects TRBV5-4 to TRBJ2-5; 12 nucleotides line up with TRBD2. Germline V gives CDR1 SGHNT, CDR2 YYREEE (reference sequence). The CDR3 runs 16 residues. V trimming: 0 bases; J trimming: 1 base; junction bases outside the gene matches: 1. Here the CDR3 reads CASSLGLAGVQETQYF. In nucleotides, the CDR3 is TGTGCCAGCAGCTTGGGACTAGCGGGGGTCCAAGAGACCCAGTACTTC.

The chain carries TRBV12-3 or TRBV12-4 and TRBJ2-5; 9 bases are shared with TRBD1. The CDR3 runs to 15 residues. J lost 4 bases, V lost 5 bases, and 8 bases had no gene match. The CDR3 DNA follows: TGTGCCAGCAGTCTCTCCGGGACAGGGTCAGAGACCCAGTACTTC. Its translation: CASSLSGTGSETQYF.

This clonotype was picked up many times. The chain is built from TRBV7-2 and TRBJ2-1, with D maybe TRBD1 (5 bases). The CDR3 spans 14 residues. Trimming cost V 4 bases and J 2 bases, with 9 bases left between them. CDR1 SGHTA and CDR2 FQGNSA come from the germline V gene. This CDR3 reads CASSYGQTYNEQFF. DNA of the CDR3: TGTGCCAGCAGCTATGGACAAACCTACAATGAGCAGTTCTTC.

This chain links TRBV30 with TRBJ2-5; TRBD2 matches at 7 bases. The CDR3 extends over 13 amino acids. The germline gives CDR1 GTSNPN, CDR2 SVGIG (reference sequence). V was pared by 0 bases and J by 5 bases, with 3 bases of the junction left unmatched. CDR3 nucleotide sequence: TGTGCCTGGAGTGTGGGGGGGATCGAGACCCAGTACTTC. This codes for CAWSVGGIETQYF.

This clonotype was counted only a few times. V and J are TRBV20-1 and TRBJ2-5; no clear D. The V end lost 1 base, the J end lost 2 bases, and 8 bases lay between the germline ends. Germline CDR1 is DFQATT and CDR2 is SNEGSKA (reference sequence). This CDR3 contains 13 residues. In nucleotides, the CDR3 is TGCAGTGCTAGAGGACTCGATCAAGAGACCCAGTACTTC. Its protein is CSARGLDQETQYF.

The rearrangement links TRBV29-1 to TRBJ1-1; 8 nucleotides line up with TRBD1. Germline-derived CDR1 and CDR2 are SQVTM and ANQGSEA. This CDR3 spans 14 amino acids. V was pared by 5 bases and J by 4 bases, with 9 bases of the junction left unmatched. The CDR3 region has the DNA TGCAGCGTTCGTCTTCAGGGGGCTATCACTGAAGCTTTCTTT. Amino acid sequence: CSVRLQGAITEAFF.

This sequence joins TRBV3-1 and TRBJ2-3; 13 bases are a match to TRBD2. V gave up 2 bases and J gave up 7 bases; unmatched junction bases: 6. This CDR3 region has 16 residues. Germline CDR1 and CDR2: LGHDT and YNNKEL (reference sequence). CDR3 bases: TGTGCCAGCAGCCAACAGTGGGGACTAGCGGGAAATACGCAGTATTTT. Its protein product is CASSQQWGLAGNTQYF.

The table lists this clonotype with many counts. The CDR3 reads CASSLAQGASPLHF. The CDR3 DNA reads TGTGCCAGCAGCTTGGCGCAGGGGGCCTCACCCCTCCACTTT. The gene calls are TRBV5-5 and TRBJ1-6, with TRBD1 matching over 8 bases. From germline, CDR1 is SGHKS and CDR2 YYEKEE (reference sequence). The ends lost 0 bases at V and 10 bases at J; junction bases unmatched: 3. This CDR3 has 14 amino acids.

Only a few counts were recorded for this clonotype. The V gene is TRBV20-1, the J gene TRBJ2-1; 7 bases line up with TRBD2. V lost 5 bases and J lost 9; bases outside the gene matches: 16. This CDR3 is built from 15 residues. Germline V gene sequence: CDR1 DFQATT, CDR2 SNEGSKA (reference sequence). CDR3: CSARGERGPYGEQFF. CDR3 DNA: TGCAGTGCTCGGGGGGAGAGGGGACCCTATGGTGAGCAGTTCTTC.

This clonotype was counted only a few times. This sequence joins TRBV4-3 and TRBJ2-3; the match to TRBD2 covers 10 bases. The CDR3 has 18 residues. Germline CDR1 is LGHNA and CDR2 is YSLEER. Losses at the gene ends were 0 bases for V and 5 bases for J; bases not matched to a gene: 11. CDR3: CASSQDRASGSRGDTQYF. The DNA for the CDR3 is TGCGCCAGCAGCCAAGATCGGGCTAGCGGGAGCCGAGGAGATACGCAGTATTTT.

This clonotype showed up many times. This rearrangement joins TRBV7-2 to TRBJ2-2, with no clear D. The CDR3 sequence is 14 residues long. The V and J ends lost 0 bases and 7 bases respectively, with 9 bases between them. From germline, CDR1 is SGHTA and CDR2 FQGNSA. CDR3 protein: CASSLAVVGGELFF. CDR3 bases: TGTGCCAGCAGCTTAGCGGTAGTGGGCGGGGAGCTGTTTTTT. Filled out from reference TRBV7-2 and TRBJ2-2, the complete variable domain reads GAGVSQSPSNKVTEKGKDVELRCDPISGHTALYWYRQSLGQGLEFLIYFQGNSAPDKSGLPSDRFSAERTGGSVSTLTIQRTQQEDSAVYLCASSLAVVGGELFFGEGSRLTVL.

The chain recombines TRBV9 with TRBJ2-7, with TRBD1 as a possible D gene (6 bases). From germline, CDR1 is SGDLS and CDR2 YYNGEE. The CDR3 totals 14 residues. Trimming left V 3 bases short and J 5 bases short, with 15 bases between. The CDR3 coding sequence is TGTGCCAGCAGCGCCGACGGGACAAACGACGAGCAGTACTTC. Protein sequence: CASSADGTNDEQYF. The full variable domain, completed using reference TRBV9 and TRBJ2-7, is DSGVTQTPKHLITATGQRVTLRCSPRSGDLSVYWYQQSLDQGLQFLIQYYNGEERAKGNILERFSAQQFPDLHSELNLSSLELGDSALYFCASSADGTNDEQYFGPGTRLTVT.

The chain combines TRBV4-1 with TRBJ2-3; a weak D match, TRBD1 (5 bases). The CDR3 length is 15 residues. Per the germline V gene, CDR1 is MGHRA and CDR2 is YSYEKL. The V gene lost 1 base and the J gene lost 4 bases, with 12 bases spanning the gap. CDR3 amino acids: CASSQVGRAADTQYF. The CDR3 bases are TGCGCCAGCAGCCAAGTGGGCAGGGCAGCAGATACGCAGTATTTT.